These 9 T cell receptor beta chains were all obtained from the same sample, sequenced in a study of long-term antiretroviral therapy in people with HIV. The libraries were made with immunoSEQ v3.0 at survey level. Generated by immunoSEQ multiplex PCR, the TCRdb table keeps only in-frame clones and is missing some. The sample includes roughly 22,000 clones, around 80% of them seen just once. The sequences come from unsorted PBMCs, collected 3 years after starting antiretroviral therapy. Source of these receptors: a man between 45 and 60 years old with HIV.

This clone came up once. The rearrangement joins TRBV4-3 to TRBJ1-2; perhaps TRBD1 as D (5 bases). This CDR3 comprises 15 residues. V was cut by 4 bases and J by 8 bases, with 20 bases left in between. The germline gives CDR1 LGHNA, CDR2 YSLEER. This chain's CDR3 is CASSRRTGGTEGYTF. DNA of the CDR3: TGCGCCAGCAGCCGGAGAACAGGCGGGACTGAGGGCTACACCTTC.

V and J are TRBV6-5 and TRBJ1-1; D is unresolved. The V gene's germline CDR1 is MNHEY and CDR2 SVGAGI. The germline V and J ends were trimmed by 6 bases and 2 bases, with 7 bases remaining between them. The CDR3 length is 12 residues. CDR3 sequence reads: CASSPHNTEAFF. Here the CDR3 DNA reads TGTGCCAGCAGCCCTCATAACACTGAAGCTTTCTTT.

The CDR3 loop is CASSEAGNGNTIYF. The CDR3 DNA reads as TGTGCCAGCAGTGAAGCGGGGAACGGAAACACCATATATTTT. This chain joins TRBV2 and TRBJ1-3; D gene unclear. The CDR3 has 14 amino acids. The V gene lost 0 bases and the J gene lost 4 bases, with 7 bases spanning the gap. Germline CDR1 is SNHLY and CDR2 is FYNNEI. The full variable domain, in which reference TRBV2 and TRBJ1-3 provide the parts outside the CDR3, is EPEVTQTPSHQVTQMGQEVILRCVPISNHLYFYWYRQILGQKVEFLVSFYNNEISEKSEIFDDQFSVERPDGSNFTLKIRSTKLEDSAMYFCASSEAGNGNTIYFGEGSWLTVV.

The chain recombines TRBV5-6 with TRBJ2-2; 11 nucleotides agree with TRBD1. This CDR3 is 15 amino acids long. V lost 3 bases to trimming and J lost 3 bases; unmatched junction nucleotides: 1. Germline CDR1 and CDR2: SGHDT and YYEEEE. The CDR3 sequence is CASSWDRGDTGELFF. CDR3 nucleotide sequence: TGTGCCAGCAGCTGGGACAGGGGGGACACCGGGGAGCTGTTTTTT.

The J gene is TRBJ2-4, the V gene TRBV18, with 7 bases fitting TRBD2. Germline values: CDR1 KGHSH, CDR2 LQKENI. The CDR3 is made up of 19 amino acids. V trimming: 5 bases; J trimming: 1 base; junction bases outside the gene matches: 17. The CDR3 sequence is CASSARLYEAGSAKNIQYF. CDR3 nucleotide sequence: TGTGCCAGCTCAGCAAGACTATACGAAGCGGGATCGGCCAAAAACATTCAGTACTTC.

The rearrangement links TRBV10-3 to TRBJ2-7, with D perhaps TRBD1 or TRBD2 (6 bases each). The V gene's germline CDR1 is ENHRY and CDR2 SYGVKD. The CDR3 sequence is 14 residues long. V lost 2 bases to trimming and J lost 2 bases, with 10 bases between them. For the CDR3, the DNA is TGTGCCATCAGTGAGGGGGGGCGCACCTACGAGCAGTACTTC. Protein sequence: CAISEGGRTYEQYF.

This clone was seen a single time. The rearrangement joins TRBV4-3 to TRBJ1-4; maybe TRBD1 (5 bases). V gave up 4 bases and J gave up 4 bases, with 16 bases separating them. Germline V CDR1 and CDR2: LGHNA, YSLEER. The CDR3 is 16 amino acids. CDR3 sequence (DNA): TGCGCCAGCAGCCCTCAATGGTCGGGGGTTAATGAAAAACTGTTTTTT. Protein: CASSPQWSGVNEKLFF.

V and J are TRBV30 and TRBJ1-2; D gene uncertain. The CDR3 runs to 13 residues. V lost 3 bases and J lost 4, with 12 bases in between. Germline values: CDR1 GTSNPN, CDR2 SVGIG (reference sequence). The CDR3 region is CAWSDRTSYGYTF. The DNA of the CDR3 is TGTGCCTGGAGCGATCGGACCTCCTATGGCTACACCTTC.

V is TRBV5-1 and J is TRBJ1-1, with D uncertain. Trimming pared 3 bases from V and 1 base from J, leaving 13 bases between. This CDR3 has 15 amino acids. The germline V gene has CDR1 SGHRS and CDR2 YFSETQ. The CDR3 nucleotides are TGCGCCAGCAGCTACGGATGGGTAGAGAACACTGAAGCTTTCTTT. This translates into CASSYGWVENTEAFF.